These 23 T cell receptor beta chains were sequenced from one sample in a study of PD-1 blockade in classical Hodgkin lymphoma (dated by TCRdb to between 2020 and 2021). Library method: the immunoSEQ multiplex PCR assay. TCRdb took this table from immuneACCESS and kept in-frame rearrangements with V and J called. Such tables lack part of the clones; where checked against another copy, unresolved V genes explain under half of the gap, and the rest is unexplained. For this sample the table gives around 66,000 clones, of which about two thirds were detected only once. The top ten clones comprise about 9.8% of the sample. Reading the label with the study, this specimen's time point is: cycle 2 day 1 (C2D1) of nivolumab. Relapse after autologous stem cell transplantation had occurred in all trial patients, and cohorts A, B and C were distinguished by prior brentuximab vedotin exposure. The specimen comprised peripheral blood mononuclear cells (PBMCs), sampled before the second cycle of nivolumab. These receptor sequences come from a human donor with classical Hodgkin lymphoma.

This chain joins TRBV7-6 and TRBJ2-2; maybe TRBD2 (5 bases). Per the germline V gene, CDR1 is SGHVS and CDR2 is FNYEAQ. Trimming shortened V by 1 base and J by 5 bases, and 11 bases separated the two germline ends. The CDR3 is 15 amino acids. CDR3 region: CASSLDAGRTGELFF. As DNA, the CDR3 is TGTGCCAGCAGCTTAGATGCGGGTCGGACCGGGGAGCTGTTTTTT.

The CDR3 is CASSLEPGGFYEQYF. For the CDR3, the DNA is TGTGCCAGCAGCTTAGAACCGGGAGGCTTCTACGAGCAGTACTTC. V usage is TRBV11-2 and J usage is TRBJ2-7; TRBD2 matches 7 bases. Germline V gives CDR1 SGHAT, CDR2 FQNNGV. The CDR3 totals 15 residues. V was pared by 0 bases and J by 3 bases, with 5 bases of the junction left unmatched. Using reference TRBV11-2 and TRBJ2-7 for the parts outside the CDR3, the full variable domain is EAGVAQSPRYKIIEKRQSVAFWCNPISGHATLYWYQQILGQGPKLLIQFQNNGVVDDSQLPKDRFSAERLKGVDSTLKIQPAKLEDSAVYLCASSLEPGGFYEQYFGPGTRLTVT.

This chain uses TRBV11-3 with TRBJ2-3; D gene unclear. This CDR3 comprises 16 residues. In germline, CDR1 is SGHNT, CDR2 YENEEA. Trimming removed 6 bases from V and 0 bases from J, with 16 bases in between. CDR3 sequence: CASSPGGASSTDTQYF. CDR3 bases: TGTGCCAGCAGTCCCGGCGGAGCTTCTAGCACAGATACGCAGTATTTT.

Here the CDR3 reads CASSFGTGYNEQFF. CDR3 sequence (DNA): TGTGCCAGCAGCTTCGGGACTGGTTACAATGAGCAGTTCTTC. The chain employs TRBV5-6 and TRBJ2-1, with a possible D match to TRBD2 (6 bases). CDR3 length: 14 residues. CDR1 and CDR2 from the germline V gene are SGHDT and YYEEEE. The germline V and J ends were trimmed by 2 bases and 4 bases, with 10 bases remaining between them.

The rearrangement uses TRBV6-5 and TRBJ1-2, with TRBD1 matching over 11 bases. Germline values: CDR1 MNHEY, CDR2 SVGAGI. The length of the CDR3 is 16 residues. V trimming: 4 bases; J trimming: 7 bases; junction bases outside the gene matches: 11. The CDR3 here is CASSLAPRTGGFGYTF. CDR3 nucleotide sequence: TGTGCCAGCAGTTTAGCCCCCCGGACAGGGGGCTTTGGCTACACCTTC.

The chain links TRBV27 to TRBJ1-1, with TRBD1 matching over 8 bases. Germline CDR1 MNHEY, CDR2 SMNVEV (reference sequence). The length of the CDR3 is 15 residues. Germline trimming cut 2 bases from V and 3 bases from J; bases unmatched to any gene: 5. In DNA, the CDR3 is TGTGCCAGCAGTTTAAGTACAGGGGGGCACACTGAAGCTTTCTTT. Amino acid sequence: CASSLSTGGHTEAFF.

Judged by abundance, this clone is medium-sized. The chain combines TRBV19 with TRBJ1-1; 7 bases are shared with TRBD1. V lost 10 bases and J lost 0; bases outside the gene matches: 8. CDR1 is LNHDA, CDR2 SQIVND, per germline (reference sequence). The CDR3 contains 14 residues. The CDR3 spells CATQGGFMNTEAFF. The DNA for the CDR3 is TGTGCCACCCAGGGGGGTTTCATGAACACTGAAGCTTTCTTT.

CDR3 loop: CASSSTPTTDTQYF. CDR3 nucleotide sequence: TGCGCCAGCAGCTCGACGCCCACCACAGATACGCAGTATTTT. This chain uses TRBV5-1 with TRBJ2-3; D gene unclear. The CDR3 has 14 amino acids. Germline CDR1 is SGHRS and CDR2 is YFSETQ. With 3 bases removed from V and 2 bases from J, the gap between germline ends came to 10 bases. The variable domain in full, with the rest retrieved from reference TRBV5-1 and TRBJ2-3, is KAGVTQTPRYLIKTRGQQVTLSCSPISGHRSVSWYQQTPGQGLQFLFEYFSETQRNKGNFPGRFSGRQFSNSRSEMNVSTLELGDSALYLCASSSTPTTDTQYFGPGTRLTVL.

This rearrangement joins TRBV6-1 to TRBJ1-1; D might be TRBD1 (5 bases). V was cut by 4 bases and J by 0 bases, with 12 bases left in between. This CDR3 has 15 amino acids. Germline CDR1 MNHNS, CDR2 SASEGT. The DNA for the CDR3 is TGTGCCAGCAGTGCGGCGGTGGGGCTGAACACTGAAGCTTTCTTT. Translating gives CASSAAVGLNTEAFF.

The V gene is TRBV6-1, the J gene TRBJ2-5; tentative D call: TRBD1 (5 bases). The J call may be in error: the DNA end matches TRBJ2-7 better. Germline V lookup: CDR1 MNHNS, CDR2 SASEGT. This CDR3 spans 13 amino acids. CDR3 sequence: CASSTRQFYEQYF. Here the CDR3 DNA reads TGTGCCAGCAGTACGCGACAGTTCTACGAGCAGTACTTC.

The chain combines TRBV13 with TRBJ2-3; 10 bases agree with TRBD2. Germline lookup yields CDR1 PRHDT and CDR2 FYEKMQ (reference sequence). With V trimmed by 4 bases and J by 11 bases, 12 bases remained unmatched. This CDR3 has 15 amino acids. The CDR3 region has the DNA TGTGCCAGCAGCTATTACAGCGGGAGGGCTAATGTGCAGTATTTT. It is translated as CASSYYSGRANVQYF.

The chain employs TRBV6-5 and TRBJ1-1; D gene uncertain. Germline V lookup: CDR1 MNHEY, CDR2 SVGAGI. V lost 2 bases, J lost 8 bases, and 12 bases lay in between. This CDR3 has 13 residues. The CDR3 DNA follows: TGTGCCAGCAGTTACCCGCCCCCAGCGGAAGCTTTCTTT. This codes for CASSYPPPAEAFF.

The chain recombines TRBV6-6 with TRBJ1-1, with a weak D call TRBD1 (5 bases). V was shortened by 0 bases and J by 4 bases, with 9 bases between the two germline ends. Germline CDR1 reads MNHNY; CDR2 reads SVGAGI (reference sequence). The CDR3 sequence is 14 residues long. The CDR3 loop reads CASSYSGEGTEAFF. DNA for the CDR3: TGTGCCAGCAGTTACTCAGGGGAAGGCACTGAAGCTTTCTTT.

The chain links TRBV12-5 to TRBJ1-5, with D perhaps matching TRBD1 (6 bases). The ends were cut back, 0 bases at V and 3 bases at J, with 21 bases in the middle. This CDR3 is built from 19 residues. Germline CDR1 reads LGHNT; CDR2 reads FRNRAP. The CDR3 spells CASGLVPDGGIRTNQPQHF. The CDR3 nucleotides are TGTGCTAGTGGTTTGGTACCCGACGGGGGCATTCGGACCAATCAGCCCCAGCATTTT.

This chain joins TRBV5-4 and TRBJ1-1; no clear D gene. Trimming removed 3 bases from V and 3 bases from J, with 9 bases in between. The CDR3 extends over 13 amino acids. Germline V gene lookup returns CDR1 SGHNT and CDR2 YYREEE (reference sequence). The CDR3 loop is CASSSSPDTEAFF. CDR3 sequence (DNA): TGTGCCAGCAGCTCGTCGCCGGACACTGAAGCTTTCTTT.

This clone was recorded many times. The chain joins TRBV7-3 to TRBJ2-2, with D maybe TRBD2 (6 bases). There are 16 residues in the CDR3. Trimming left V 1 base short and J 0 bases short, with 9 bases between. Looked up from germline, CDR1 is SGHTA and CDR2 is FQGTGA. CDR3 loop: CASSLNPGANTGELFF. Here the CDR3 DNA reads TGTGCCAGCAGCTTAAATCCGGGGGCGAACACCGGGGAGCTGTTTTTT.

V usage is TRBV27 and J usage is TRBJ1-1; the D gene is possibly TRBD1 (6 bases). Germline V gene lookup returns CDR1 MNHEY and CDR2 SMNVEV (reference sequence). Trimming pared 6 bases from V and 13 bases from J, leaving 18 bases between. The CDR3 is 12 amino acids. The DNA of the CDR3 is TGTGCCAGCAGCTCCCTCGCAGGGGACTGTTTCTTT. Amino acid sequence: CASSSLAGDCFF.

This clone was observed a handful of times. The genes are TRBV18 and TRBJ2-1; 7 bases are shared with TRBD1. Germline assignment: CDR1 KGHSH and CDR2 LQKENI. The trim removed 6 bases at V and 3 bases at J, leaving 11 bases unmatched. This CDR3 comprises 16 residues. The CDR3 bases are TGTGCCAGCTCTCCTCTCCGACAGGGCGGCTACAATGAGCAGTTCTTC. Translating gives CASSPLRQGGYNEQFF.

The chain uses TRBV27 and TRBJ1-1, with a weak D call TRBD1 (5 bases). Trimming stripped 5 bases from V and 2 bases from J, with 9 bases between. The CDR3 length is 13 residues. CDR1 MNHEY and CDR2 SMNVEV come from the germline V gene (reference sequence). The CDR3 spells CASSLRDNTEAFF. CDR3 DNA: TGTGCCAGCAGTCTCAGGGATAACACTGAAGCTTTCTTT.

On this clone itself: The sample holds other DNA sequences that translate to the same CDR3. V and J are TRBV30 and TRBJ1-2, with TRBD1 matching over 7 bases. V lost 2 bases, J lost 6 bases, and 6 bases stayed unmatched. CDR1 and CDR2 (germline): GTSNPN, SVGIG (reference sequence). The CDR3 consists of 13 residues. The CDR3 bases are TGTGCCTGGAGTTCTGACAGGGTAAATGGCTACACCTTC. Its protein product is CAWSSDRVNGYTF.

V is TRBV5-1 and J is TRBJ2-2, with 7 positions matching TRBD1. Germline CDR1 SGHRS, CDR2 YFSETQ. This CDR3 region has 15 residues. After removal of 4 bases from V and 1 base from J, the junction contained 4 bases not matched to a gene. The CDR3 nucleotides are TGCGCCAGCAGCCGACGGACAGGGAACACCGGGGAGCTGTTTTTT. Residues: CASSRRTGNTGELFF.

Of note for this clone: Its ends do not fully match the called genes, so a read error is possible. This sequence joins TRBV7-9 and TRBJ1-1; no reliable D call. The germline V gene encodes CDR1 SEHNR and CDR2 FQNEAQ (reference sequence). The CDR3 is 12 amino acids. CDR3 DNA sequence: TGTGCCAGCAGCTCGGACCCCCTCCGCGGGGTCTTT. Translating gives CASSSDPLRGVF.

J is TRBJ1-6 and V is TRBV5-8; D call uncertain. The V gene's germline CDR1 is SGHTS and CDR2 YDEGEE. The CDR3 runs to 12 residues. V was pared by 4 bases and J by 10 bases, with 9 bases between. The chain's CDR3 is CASSGLVSPLHF. CDR3 DNA: TGTGCCAGCAGCGGTTTAGTCTCACCCCTCCACTTT.